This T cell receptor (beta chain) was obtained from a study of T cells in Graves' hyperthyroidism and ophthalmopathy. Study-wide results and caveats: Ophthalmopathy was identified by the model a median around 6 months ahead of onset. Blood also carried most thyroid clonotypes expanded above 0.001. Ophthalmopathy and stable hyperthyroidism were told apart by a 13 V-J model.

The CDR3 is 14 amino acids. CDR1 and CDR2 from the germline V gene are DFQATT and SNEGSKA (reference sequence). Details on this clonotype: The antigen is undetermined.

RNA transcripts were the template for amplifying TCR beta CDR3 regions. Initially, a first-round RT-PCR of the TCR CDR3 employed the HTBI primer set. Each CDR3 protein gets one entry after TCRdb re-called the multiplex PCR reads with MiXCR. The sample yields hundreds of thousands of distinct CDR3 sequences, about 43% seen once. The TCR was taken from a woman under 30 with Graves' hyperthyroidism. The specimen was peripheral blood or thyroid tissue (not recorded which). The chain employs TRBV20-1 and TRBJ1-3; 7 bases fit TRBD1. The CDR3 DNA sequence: TGCAGCTTAGAAGGGACAGACTCTGGAAACACCATATATTTT. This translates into CSLEGTDSGNTIYF.